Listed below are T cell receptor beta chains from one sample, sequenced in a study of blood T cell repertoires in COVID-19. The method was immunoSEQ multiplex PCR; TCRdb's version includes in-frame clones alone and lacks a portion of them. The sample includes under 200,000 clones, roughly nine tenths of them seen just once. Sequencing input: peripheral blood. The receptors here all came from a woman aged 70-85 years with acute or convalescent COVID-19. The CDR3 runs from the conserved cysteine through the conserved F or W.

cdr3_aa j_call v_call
CASSQDAGTNEKLFF TRBJ1-4 TRBV4-3
CATAGVRKETQYF TRBJ2-5 TRBV15
CASSPSTPRGAMDEQFF TRBJ2-1 TRBV5-6
CASSDLWAGYTF TRBJ1-2 TRBV2
CASTGDFGETQYF TRBJ2-5 TRBV2
CASSMGQIYGYTF TRBJ1-2 TRBV10-2
CASAGDSYEQYF TRBJ2-7 TRBV12-5
CASSLWQGSETQYF TRBJ2-5 TRBV5-1
CASSTGLWNTEAFF TRBJ1-1 TRBV7-9
CASSILAGAYEQYF TRBJ2-7 TRBV2
CASSRTQGLPGQGRETQYF TRBJ2-5 TRBV19
CATSRDNSMNTEAFF TRBJ1-1 TRBV15
CASSLDGRGDTEAFF TRBJ1-1 TRBV7-2
CASSPLDSHPGYTF TRBJ1-2 TRBV7-2
CASSPSTRPGRGSGNTIYF TRBJ1-3 TRBV7-8
CAISAQASNQPQHF TRBJ1-5 TRBV10-3
CASSISGNNEQFF TRBJ2-1 TRBV7-2
CASSKGGTSYEQYF TRBJ2-7 TRBV6-2/TRBV6-3
CAISRDSSNQPQHF TRBJ1-5 TRBV10-3
CASSFGTDNSPLHF TRBJ1-6 TRBV7-2
CASSFTGLQFF TRBJ2-1 TRBV6-2/TRBV6-3
CASSRQGFYEQYF TRBJ2-7 TRBV3-1/TRBV3-2
CASSLSGGGTEAFF TRBJ1-1 TRBV28
CASSIGDRVNSPLHF TRBJ1-6 TRBV19
CASSADVGGDPQHF TRBJ1-5 TRBV5-1
CASSRIGEGNQPQHF TRBJ1-5 TRBV7-2
CASSKKGTGSSYNSPLHF TRBJ1-6 TRBV2
CASSRTNYNEQFF TRBJ2-1 TRBV6-6
CASSRGTGGYNEQFF TRBJ2-1 TRBV5-8
CSGGPGSTEAFF TRBJ1-1 TRBV29-1
CAWIETGRNTEAFF TRBJ1-1 TRBV30
CAWSVSGGAARNTIYF TRBJ1-3 TRBV30
CSAKDRADTEAFF TRBJ1-1 TRBV29-1
CASSFTGQGNTEAFF TRBJ1-1 TRBV5-5
CASSLEGLYSGNTIYF TRBJ1-3 TRBV7-2
CASSLQESYGYTF TRBJ1-2 TRBV5-1
CASVPGTGPYEQYF TRBJ2-7 TRBV6-5
CASSQGGTGKFYNEQFF TRBJ2-1 TRBV5-1
CASSQLLGGILQETQYF TRBJ2-5 TRBV3-1/TRBV3-2
CASSSGGSYPYNEQFF TRBJ2-1 TRBV19
CASSELGQKSGNTIYF TRBJ1-3 TRBV6-1
CASSARDRGNQPQHF TRBJ1-5 TRBV19
CASAQDNSPLHF TRBJ1-6 TRBV2
CASSHRSYEQYF TRBJ2-7 TRBV12-3/TRBV12-4
CASSQGRPTSGNYNEQFF TRBJ2-1 TRBV4-2
CAWSRDYGYTF TRBJ1-2 TRBV30
CASSIDRVYPDSRNSPLHF TRBJ1-6 TRBV19
CASSFSGRAVDEQFF TRBJ2-1 TRBV28
CASSQREGTGEQYF TRBJ2-7 TRBV4-2
CASSFWADRQFNPLHF TRBJ1-6 TRBV27
CASSYSRAVNTEAFF TRBJ1-1 TRBV6-5
CASSGQGSYEQYF TRBJ2-7 TRBV5-4